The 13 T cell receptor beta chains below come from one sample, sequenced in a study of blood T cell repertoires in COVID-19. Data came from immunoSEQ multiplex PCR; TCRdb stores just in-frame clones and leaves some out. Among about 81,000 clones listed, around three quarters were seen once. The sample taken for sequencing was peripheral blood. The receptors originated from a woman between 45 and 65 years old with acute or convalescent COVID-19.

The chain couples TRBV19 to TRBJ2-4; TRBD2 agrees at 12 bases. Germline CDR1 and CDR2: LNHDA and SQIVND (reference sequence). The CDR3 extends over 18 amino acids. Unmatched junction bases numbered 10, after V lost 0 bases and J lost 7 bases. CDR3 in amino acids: CASSIDGRTSGGSNIQYF. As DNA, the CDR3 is TGTGCCAGTAGTATAGATGGTAGAACTAGCGGGGGGAGTAACATTCAGTACTTC.

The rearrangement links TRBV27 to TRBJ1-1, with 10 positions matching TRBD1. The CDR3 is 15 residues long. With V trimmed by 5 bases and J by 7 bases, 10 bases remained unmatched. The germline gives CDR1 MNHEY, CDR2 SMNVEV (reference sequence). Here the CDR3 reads CASSQGQGLTFEAFF. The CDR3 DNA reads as TGTGCCAGCAGTCAGGGACAGGGGTTAACCTTTGAAGCTTTCTTT.

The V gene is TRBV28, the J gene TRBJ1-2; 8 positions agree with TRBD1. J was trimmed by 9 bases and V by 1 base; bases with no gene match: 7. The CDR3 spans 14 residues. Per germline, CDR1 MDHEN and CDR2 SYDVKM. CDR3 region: CASSLYGQGISYTF. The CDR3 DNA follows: TGTGCCAGCAGTTTATACGGACAGGGAATTAGCTACACCTTC.

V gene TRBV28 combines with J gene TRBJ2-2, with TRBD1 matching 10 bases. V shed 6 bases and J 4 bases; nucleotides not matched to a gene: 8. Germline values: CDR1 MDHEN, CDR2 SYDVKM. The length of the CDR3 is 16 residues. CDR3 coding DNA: TGTGCCAGCAGGGATCCGGGACAGGGGAGCACCGGGGAGCTGTTTTTT. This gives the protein CASRDPGQGSTGELFF.

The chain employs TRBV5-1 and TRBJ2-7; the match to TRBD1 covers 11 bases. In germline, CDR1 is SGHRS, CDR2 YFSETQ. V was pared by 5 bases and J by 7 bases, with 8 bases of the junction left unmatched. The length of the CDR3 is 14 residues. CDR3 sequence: CASRPGTGGEEQYF. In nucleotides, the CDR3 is TGCGCCAGCAGACCCGGGACAGGGGGTGAAGAGCAGTACTTC.

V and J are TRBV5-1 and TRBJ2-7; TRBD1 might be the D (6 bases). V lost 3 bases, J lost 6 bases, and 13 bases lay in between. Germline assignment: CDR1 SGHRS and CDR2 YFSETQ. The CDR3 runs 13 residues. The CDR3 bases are TGCGCCAGCAGCTCGGCAGGGGCTCGCGAGCAGTACTTC. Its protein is CASSSAGAREQYF. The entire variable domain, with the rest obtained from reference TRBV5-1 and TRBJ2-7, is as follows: KAGVTQTPRYLIKTRGQQVTLSCSPISGHRSVSWYQQTPGQGLQFLFEYFSETQRNKGNFPGRFSGRQFSNSRSEMNVSTLELGDSALYLCASSSAGAREQYFGPGTRLTVT.

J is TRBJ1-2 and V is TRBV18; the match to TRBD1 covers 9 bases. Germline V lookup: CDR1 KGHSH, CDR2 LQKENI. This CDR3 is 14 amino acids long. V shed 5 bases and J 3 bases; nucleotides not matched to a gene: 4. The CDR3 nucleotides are TGTGCCAGCTCATTAACAGGGGGCGACTATGGCTACACCTTC. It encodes CASSLTGGDYGYTF.

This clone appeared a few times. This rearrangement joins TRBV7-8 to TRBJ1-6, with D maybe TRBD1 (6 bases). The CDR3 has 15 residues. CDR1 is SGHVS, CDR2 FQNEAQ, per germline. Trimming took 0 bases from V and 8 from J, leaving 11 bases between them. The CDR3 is CASSLATGSDSPLHF. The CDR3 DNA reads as TGTGCCAGCAGCTTAGCGACAGGTTCGGATTCACCCCTCCACTTT.

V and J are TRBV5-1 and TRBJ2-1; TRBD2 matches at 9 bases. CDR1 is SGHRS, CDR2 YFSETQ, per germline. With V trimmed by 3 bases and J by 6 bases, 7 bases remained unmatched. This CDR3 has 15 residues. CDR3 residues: CASSSTGTSSNEQFF. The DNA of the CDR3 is TGCGCCAGCAGCTCAACCGGGACTAGCTCCAATGAGCAGTTCTTC.

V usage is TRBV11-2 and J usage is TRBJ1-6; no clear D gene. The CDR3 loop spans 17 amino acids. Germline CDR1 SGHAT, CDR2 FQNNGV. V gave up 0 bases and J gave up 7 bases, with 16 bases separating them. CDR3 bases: TGTGCCAGCAGCTTAGATATTAACACCCAATGGAATTCACCCCTCCACTTT. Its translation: CASSLDINTQWNSPLHF.

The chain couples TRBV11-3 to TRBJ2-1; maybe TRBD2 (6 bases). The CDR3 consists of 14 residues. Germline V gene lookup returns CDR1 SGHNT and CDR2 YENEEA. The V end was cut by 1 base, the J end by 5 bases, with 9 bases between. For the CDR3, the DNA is TGTGCCAGCAGCTTAGGGAGGGCGAACAATGAGCAGTTCTTC. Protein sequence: CASSLGRANNEQFF.

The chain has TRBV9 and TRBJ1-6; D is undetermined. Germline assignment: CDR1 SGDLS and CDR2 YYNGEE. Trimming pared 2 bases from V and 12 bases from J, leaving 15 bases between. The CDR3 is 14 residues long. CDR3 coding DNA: TGTGCCAGCAGCGTTGCTGAGAACGGCGGACCCCTCCACTTT. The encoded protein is CASSVAENGGPLHF.

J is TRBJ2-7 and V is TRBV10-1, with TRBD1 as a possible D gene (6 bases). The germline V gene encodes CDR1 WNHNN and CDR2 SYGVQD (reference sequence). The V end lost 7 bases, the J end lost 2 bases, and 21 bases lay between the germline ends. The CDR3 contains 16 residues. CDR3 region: CASTTPPGHETYEQYF. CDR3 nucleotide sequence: TGCGCCAGCACTACCCCTCCGGGACATGAGACCTACGAGCAGTACTTC.